The source of this TCR beta chain is a study of T-cell memory formation after mild COVID-19. Study overall: TCR clusters largely stayed donor specific. Study-level findings and limits: CD4+ contracting clones were mainly CM and EM; CD8+ ones, EMRA. Cross-reactive memory appears to have joined, as suggested by some responding clones showing up in pre-infection memory.

There are 14 residues in the CDR3. Trimming removed 4 bases from V and 0 bases from J, with 9 bases in between. The table lists this clonotype with many counts. Antigen specificity is unknown. TCRdb re-analysed the 5' RACE reads in MiXCR, keeping a single row per CDR3 protein. The repertoire holds about 350,000 distinct CDR3 sequences, with 12% to 15% as singletons. The clonotype originates from a man younger than 30 who had mild COVID-19 (a few samples of this study predate the infection). Cell type and time point are not known. The sequenced sample consisted of PBMCs or a T cell subset sorted from them (not recorded which). The V and J genes are TRBV12-3 or TRBV12-4 and TRBJ1-1; D might be TRBD1 (6 bases). This CDR3 is CASSSRTVNTEAFF. CDR3 coding DNA: TGTGCCAGCAGTTCCCGGACAGTGAACACTGAAGCTTTCTTT.